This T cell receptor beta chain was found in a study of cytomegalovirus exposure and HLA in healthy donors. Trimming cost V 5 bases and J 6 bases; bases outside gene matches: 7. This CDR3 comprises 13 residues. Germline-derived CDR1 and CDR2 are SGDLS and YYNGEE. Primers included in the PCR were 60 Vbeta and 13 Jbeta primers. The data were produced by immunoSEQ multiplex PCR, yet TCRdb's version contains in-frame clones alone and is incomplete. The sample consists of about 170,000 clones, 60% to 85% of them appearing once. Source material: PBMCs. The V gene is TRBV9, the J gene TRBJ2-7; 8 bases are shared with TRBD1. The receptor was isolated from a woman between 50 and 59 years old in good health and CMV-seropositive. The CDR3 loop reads CASSYDRGSEQYF. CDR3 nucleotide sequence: TGTGCCAGCAGTTACGACAGGGGAAGCGAGCAGTACTTC.